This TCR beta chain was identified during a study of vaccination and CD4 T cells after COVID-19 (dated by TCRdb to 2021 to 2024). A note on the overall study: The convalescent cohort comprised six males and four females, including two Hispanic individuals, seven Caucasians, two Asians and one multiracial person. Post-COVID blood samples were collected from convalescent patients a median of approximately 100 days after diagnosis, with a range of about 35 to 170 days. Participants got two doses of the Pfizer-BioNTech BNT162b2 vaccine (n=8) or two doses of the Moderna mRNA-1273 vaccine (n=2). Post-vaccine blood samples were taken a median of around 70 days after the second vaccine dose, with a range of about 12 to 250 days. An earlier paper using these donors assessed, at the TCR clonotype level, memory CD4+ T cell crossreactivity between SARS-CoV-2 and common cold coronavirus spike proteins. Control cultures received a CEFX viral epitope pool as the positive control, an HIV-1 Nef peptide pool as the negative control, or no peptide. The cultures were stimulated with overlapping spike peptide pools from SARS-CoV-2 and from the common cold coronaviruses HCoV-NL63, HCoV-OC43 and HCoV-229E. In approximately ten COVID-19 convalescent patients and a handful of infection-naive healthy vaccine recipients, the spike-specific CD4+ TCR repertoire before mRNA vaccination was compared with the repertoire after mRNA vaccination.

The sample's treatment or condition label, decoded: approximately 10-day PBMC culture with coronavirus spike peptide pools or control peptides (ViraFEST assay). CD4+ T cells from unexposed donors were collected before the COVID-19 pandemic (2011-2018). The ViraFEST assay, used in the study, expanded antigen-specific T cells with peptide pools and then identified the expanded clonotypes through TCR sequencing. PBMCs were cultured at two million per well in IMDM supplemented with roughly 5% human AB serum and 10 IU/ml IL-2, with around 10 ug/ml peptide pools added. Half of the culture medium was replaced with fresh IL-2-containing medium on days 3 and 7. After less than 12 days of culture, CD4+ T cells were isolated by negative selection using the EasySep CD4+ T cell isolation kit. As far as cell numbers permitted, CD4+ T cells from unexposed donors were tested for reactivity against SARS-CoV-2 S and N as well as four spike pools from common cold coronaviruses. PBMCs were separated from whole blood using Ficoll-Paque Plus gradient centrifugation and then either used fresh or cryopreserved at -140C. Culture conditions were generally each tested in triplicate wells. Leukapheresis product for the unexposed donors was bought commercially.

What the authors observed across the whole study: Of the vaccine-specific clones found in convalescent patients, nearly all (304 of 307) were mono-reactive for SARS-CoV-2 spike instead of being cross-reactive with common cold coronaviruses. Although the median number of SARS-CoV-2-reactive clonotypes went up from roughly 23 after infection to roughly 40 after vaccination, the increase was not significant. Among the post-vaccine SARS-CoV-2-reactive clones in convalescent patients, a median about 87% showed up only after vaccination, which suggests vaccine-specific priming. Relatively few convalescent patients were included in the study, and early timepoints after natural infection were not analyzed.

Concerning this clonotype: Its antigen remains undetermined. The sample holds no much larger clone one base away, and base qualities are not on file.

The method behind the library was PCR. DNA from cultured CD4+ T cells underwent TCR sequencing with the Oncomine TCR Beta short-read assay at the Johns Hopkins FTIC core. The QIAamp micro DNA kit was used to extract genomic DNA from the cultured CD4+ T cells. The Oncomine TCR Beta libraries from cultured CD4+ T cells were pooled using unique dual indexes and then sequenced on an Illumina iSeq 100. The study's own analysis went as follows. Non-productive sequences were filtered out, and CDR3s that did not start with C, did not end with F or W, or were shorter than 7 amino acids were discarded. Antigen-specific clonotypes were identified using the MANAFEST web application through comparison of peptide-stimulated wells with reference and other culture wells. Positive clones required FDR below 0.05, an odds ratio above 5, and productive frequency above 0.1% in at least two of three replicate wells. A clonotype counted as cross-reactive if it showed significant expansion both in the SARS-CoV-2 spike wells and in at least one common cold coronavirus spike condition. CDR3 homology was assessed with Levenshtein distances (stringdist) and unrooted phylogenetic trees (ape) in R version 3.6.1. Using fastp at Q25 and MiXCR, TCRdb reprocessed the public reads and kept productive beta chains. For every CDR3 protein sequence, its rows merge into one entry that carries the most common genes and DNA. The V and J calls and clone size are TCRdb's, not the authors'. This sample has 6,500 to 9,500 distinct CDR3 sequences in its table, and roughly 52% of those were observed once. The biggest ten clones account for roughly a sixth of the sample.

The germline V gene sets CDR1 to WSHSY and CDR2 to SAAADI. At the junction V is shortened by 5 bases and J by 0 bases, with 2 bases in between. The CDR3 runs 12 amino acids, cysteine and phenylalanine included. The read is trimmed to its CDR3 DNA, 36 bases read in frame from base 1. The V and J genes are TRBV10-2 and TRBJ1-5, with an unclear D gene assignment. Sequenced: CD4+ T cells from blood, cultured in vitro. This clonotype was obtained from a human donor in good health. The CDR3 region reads CASSNSNQPQHF. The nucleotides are TGCGCCAGCAGTAATAGCAATCAGCCCCAGCATTTT.